These 25 T cell receptor beta chains originate from one sample sequenced in a study of shared clonotypes between healthy human individuals. This table comes from immunoSEQ multiplex PCR, and its TCRdb copy is limited to in-frame clones, with some not included. The table records about 2.3 million clones, approximately 93% of them present only once. Sequenced input: naive CD4+ T cells from PBMCs. Subset defined: CD45RA+ positively selected. The receptors originated from a man between 18 and 35 years old in good health. Some clones in this sample may be carry-over from other donors' samples.

The chain employs TRBV6-5 and TRBJ2-2; tentatively, D is TRBD1 or TRBD2 (5 bases each). The CDR3 is 15 residues long. Between the trimmed V and J ends, which lost 4 bases and 3 bases, there was a span of 12 bases. Germline assignment: CDR1 MNHEY and CDR2 SVGAGI. The CDR3 reads CASSFRDGYTGELFF. The CDR3, as DNA: TGTGCCAGCAGTTTCCGGGACGGTTACACCGGGGAGCTGTTTTTT.

A single count supports this clone. The chain joins TRBV5-1 to TRBJ2-3, with unresolved D. The V gene's germline CDR1 is SGHRS and CDR2 YFSETQ. This CDR3 spans 15 amino acids. Between the trimmed V and J ends, which lost 2 bases and 7 bases, there was a span of 17 bases. The DNA for the CDR3 is TGCGCCAGCAGCTTAATCGATGACTGCATGAATACGCAGTATTTT. It is translated as CASSLIDDCMNTQYF.

The J gene is TRBJ2-1, the V gene TRBV28, with D perhaps matching TRBD2 (5 bases). Per the germline V gene, CDR1 is MDHEN and CDR2 is SYDVKM. The V and J ends lost 8 bases and 7 bases respectively, with 21 bases between them. This CDR3 has 15 amino acids. The CDR3 spells CASVNWKVTGNEQFF. In DNA form, the CDR3 reads TGTGCCAGCGTTAACTGGAAGGTCACGGGGAATGAGCAGTTCTTC.

As concerns this clone: Other DNA sequences in the same sample also yield this CDR3. The chain combines TRBV2 with TRBJ1-3; a weak D match, TRBD1 (6 bases). The CDR3 loop spans 15 amino acids. V dropped 5 bases and J dropped 0 bases, with 11 bases sitting between them. Per germline, CDR1 SNHLY and CDR2 FYNNEI. This chain's CDR3 is CASSTQGFSGNTIYF. The DNA for the CDR3 is TGTGCCAGCAGTACACAGGGCTTCTCTGGAAACACCATATATTTT.

This clone occurred once. The same CDR3 can be traced to other DNA sequences in this sample. The J gene is TRBJ2-1, the V gene TRBV4-1; no clear D. Germline lookup yields CDR1 MGHRA and CDR2 YSYEKL. V lost 1 base, J lost 7 bases, and 14 bases lay in between. This CDR3 comprises 15 residues. The DNA for the CDR3 is TGCGCCAGCAGCCAAGTGGGTGGGCTGGGGAATGAGCAGTTCTTC. This gives the protein CASSQVGGLGNEQFF.

The rearrangement links TRBV5-1 to TRBJ2-4; tentatively, D is TRBD2 (5 bases). V gave up 0 bases and J gave up 0 bases, with 10 bases separating them. From germline, CDR1 is SGHRS and CDR2 YFSETQ. The CDR3 has 16 amino acids. Here the CDR3 reads CASSLVYEGAKNIQYF. DNA of the CDR3: TGCGCCAGCAGCTTGGTTTACGAGGGAGCCAAAAACATTCAGTACTTC.

The V and J genes are TRBV18 and TRBJ2-3; D uncertain. The CDR3 runs 13 residues. CDR1 and CDR2 (germline): KGHSH, LQKENI. Trimming cost V 3 bases and J 6 bases, with 10 bases left between them. The CDR3 sequence is CASSPNPTDTQYF. The CDR3 DNA sequence: TGTGCCAGCTCACCCAATCCCACCGATACGCAGTATTTT.

The V and J genes are TRBV29-1 and TRBJ2-2, with D possibly matching TRBD1 (6 bases). The V gene lost 6 bases and the J gene lost 0 bases, with 8 bases spanning the gap. Per germline, CDR1 SQVTM and CDR2 ANQGSEA. This CDR3 comprises 13 residues. CDR3 DNA sequence: TGCAGCGTCGGACAGTCGAACACCGGGGAGCTGTTTTTT. Translated, it gives CSVGQSNTGELFF.

This chain connects TRBV5-1 to TRBJ2-7; unclear D gene. Germline assignment: CDR1 SGHRS and CDR2 YFSETQ. CDR3 length: 12 amino acids. V was cut by 5 bases and J by 0 bases, with 6 bases left in between. CDR3 protein: CASRQTSYEQYF. The CDR3 region has the DNA TGCGCCAGCAGACAAACCTCCTACGAGCAGTACTTC.

The chain recombines TRBV6-5 with TRBJ2-7; D remains unclear. Trimming removed 4 bases at V and 4 bases at J, with 14 bases between. CDR1 and CDR2 (germline): MNHEY, SVGAGI. This CDR3 region has 14 residues. The CDR3 region is CASSSNRIGYEQYF. The CDR3 DNA reads as TGTGCCAGCAGTTCCAATCGTATCGGTTACGAGCAGTACTTC.

This rearrangement joins TRBV11-2 to TRBJ2-3, with 13 positions matching TRBD2. After removal of 5 bases from V and 8 bases from J, the junction contained 13 bases not matched to a gene. The CDR3 consists of 17 residues. Germline assignment: CDR1 SGHAT and CDR2 FQNNGV. The CDR3, as DNA: TGTGCCAGCAGCCCTTCACTAGCGGGAGGGCAACGGGGTACGCAGTATTTT. Translated, it gives CASSPSLAGGQRGTQYF. Using reference TRBV11-2 and TRBJ2-3 for the parts outside the CDR3, the full variable domain is EAGVAQSPRYKIIEKRQSVAFWCNPISGHATLYWYQQILGQGPKLLIQFQNNGVVDDSQLPKDRFSAERLKGVDSTLKIQPAKLEDSAVYLCASSPSLAGGQRGTQYFGPGTRLTVL.

This clone was seen only a few times. This chain links TRBV30 with TRBJ1-1, with D unresolved. V dropped 2 bases and J dropped 0 bases, with 7 bases sitting between them. Germline V CDR1 and CDR2: GTSNPN, SVGIG (reference sequence). The CDR3 runs 13 residues. In DNA, the CDR3 is TGTGCCTGGAGTACGGCAATGAACACTGAAGCTTTCTTT. This sequence encodes CAWSTAMNTEAFF. The variable domain in full, completed from reference TRBV30 and TRBJ1-1, reads SQTIHQWPATLVQPVGSPLSLECTVEGTSNPNLYWYRQAAGRGLQLLFYSVGIGQISSEVPQNLSASRPQDRQFILSSKKLLLSDSGFYLCAWSTAMNTEAFFGQGTRLTVV.

This chain connects TRBV15 to TRBJ1-1; D gene ambiguous. With 6 bases removed from V and 1 base from J, the gap between germline ends came to 3 bases. The CDR3 contains 11 residues. Germline values: CDR1 LNHNV, CDR2 YYDKDF (reference sequence). CDR3 sequence (DNA): TGTGCCACCAGGAGGAACACTGAAGCTTTCTTT. Its protein product is CATRRNTEAFF.

This rearrangement joins TRBV5-1 to TRBJ1-3; 8 bases are a match to TRBD1. CDR1 SGHRS and CDR2 YFSETQ come from the germline V gene. This CDR3 is built from 16 residues. The V gene end was trimmed by 5 bases and the J gene end by 1 base; junction bases not matched to a gene: 8. CDR3 nucleotide sequence: TGCGCCAGCAGAGACCCAGGGGGCGGTTCTGGAAACACCATATATTTT. As protein: CASRDPGGGSGNTIYF. The full variable domain, with the rest looked up from reference TRBV5-1 and TRBJ1-3, is KAGVTQTPRYLIKTRGQQVTLSCSPISGHRSVSWYQQTPGQGLQFLFEYFSETQRNKGNFPGRFSGRQFSNSRSEMNVSTLELGDSALYLCASRDPGGGSGNTIYFGEGSWLTVV.

The CDR3 DNA sequence: TGTGCCAGCAGCTTAAGTCGGGCAGATACGCAGTATTTT. This encodes CASSLSRADTQYF. The chain employs TRBV7-2 and TRBJ2-3; D not resolved. Looked up from germline, CDR1 is SGHTA and CDR2 is FQGNSA. The CDR3 extends over 13 amino acids. Trimming shortened V by 2 bases and J by 4 bases, and 7 bases separated the two germline ends.

The chain uses TRBV5-1 and TRBJ2-2; D possibly corresponds to TRBD1 (6 bases). Germline loops: CDR1 SGHRS, CDR2 YFSETQ. This CDR3 contains 14 residues. The V end was cut by 8 bases, the J end by 2 bases, with 13 bases between. This chain's CDR3 is CASAGGLNTGELFF. As DNA, the CDR3 is TGCGCCAGTGCTGGGGGCTTAAACACCGGGGAGCTGTTTTTT.

This clone is a singleton in its sample. V and J are TRBV4-3 and TRBJ1-3, with no clear D. The germline gives CDR1 LGHNA, CDR2 YSLEER. The CDR3 runs to 13 residues. Between the trimmed V and J ends, which lost 0 bases and 5 bases, there was a span of 5 bases. The CDR3 DNA sequence: TGCGCCAGCAGCCAAGATCGCAGAAACACCATATATTTT. Its translation: CASSQDRRNTIYF.

This CDR3 is CASSLIWQENTEAFF. The DNA of the CDR3 is TGTGCCAGCAGTTTGATTTGGCAGGAGAACACTGAAGCTTTCTTT. The rearrangement uses TRBV28 and TRBJ1-1; D remains ambiguous. Germline CDR1 reads MDHEN; CDR2 reads SYDVKM. The CDR3 sequence is 15 residues long. Between the trimmed V and J ends, which lost 3 bases and 1 base, there was a span of 12 bases.

The chain employs TRBV7-6 and TRBJ1-4; tentative D call: TRBD1 (5 bases). Trimming removed 1 base from V and 13 bases from J, with 13 bases in between. Per the germline V gene, CDR1 is SGHVS and CDR2 is FNYEAQ. CDR3 length: 13 residues. This chain's CDR3 is CASSLGVGGGLFF. Here the CDR3 DNA reads TGTGCCAGCAGCTTAGGCGTTGGGGGTGGACTGTTTTTT. The whole variable domain, filled in from reference TRBV7-6 and TRBJ1-4, reads GAGVSQSPRYKVTKRGQDVALRCDPISGHVSLYWYRQALGQGPEFLTYFNYEAQQDKSGLPNDRFSAERPEGSISTLTIQRTEQRDSAMYRCASSLGVGGGLFFGSGTQLSVL.

The chain combines TRBV6-1 with TRBJ2-7; TRBD1 might be the D (5 bases). Trimming removed 5 bases from V and 1 base from J, with 15 bases in between. This CDR3 is built from 15 residues. Germline lookup yields CDR1 MNHNS and CDR2 SASEGT. CDR3 residues: CASSQTVTESYEQYF. CDR3 DNA sequence: TGTGCCAGCAGTCAAACCGTGACAGAATCCTACGAGCAGTACTTC.

The J gene is TRBJ1-4, the V gene TRBV25-1; D may be TRBD1 (6 bases). The CDR3 length is 12 residues. Germline V gene sequence: CDR1 MGHDK, CDR2 SYGVNS. The V and J ends lost 6 bases and 8 bases respectively, with 10 bases between them. The CDR3 coding sequence is TGTGCCAGCAGGAAGGACAGCGAAAAACTGTTTTTT. Translating it yields CASRKDSEKLFF. Combining the CDR3 with reference TRBV25-1 and TRBJ1-4 gives the whole variable domain EADIYQTPRYLVIGTGKKITLECSQTMGHDKMYWYQQDPGMELHLIHYSYGVNSTEKGDLSSESTVSRIRTEHFPLTLESARPSHTSQYLCASRKDSEKLFFGSGTQLSVL.

Details on this clone: Other DNA variants within this sample encode the same CDR3. The gene calls are TRBV9 and TRBJ2-2; unclear D gene. The V end was cut by 0 bases, the J end by 4 bases, with 7 bases between. CDR1 is SGDLS and CDR2 is YYNGEE in the germline V gene. The CDR3 has 14 residues. CDR3 loop: CASSVGWGTGELFF. The CDR3 nucleotides read TGTGCCAGCAGCGTAGGCTGGGGCACCGGGGAGCTGTTTTTT.

This clone showed up just once. The rearrangement joins TRBV5-1 to TRBJ2-2; D possibly corresponds to TRBD2 (6 bases). The CDR3 has 21 residues. In germline, CDR1 is SGHRS, CDR2 YFSETQ. The germline V and J ends were trimmed by 3 bases and 3 bases, with 30 bases remaining between them. The CDR3 reads CASSWKPPGRTTRDDTGELFF. CDR3 DNA sequence: TGCGCCAGCAGCTGGAAGCCTCCGGGACGGACGACTAGAGACGACACCGGGGAGCTGTTTTTT.

The rearrangement uses TRBV6-1 and TRBJ1-2, with D unresolved. CDR3 length equals 15 residues. Germline V gives CDR1 MNHNS, CDR2 SASEGT. Trimming left V 1 base short and J 4 bases short, with 13 bases between. The DNA for the CDR3 is TGTGCCAGCAGTGAAGGACCGACGCGGACCTATGGCTACACCTTC. Translation: CASSEGPTRTYGYTF.

The CDR3 DNA reads as TGCGCCAGCAGTCCGTCGCGGGGACGCACAGATACGCAGTATTTT. This sequence encodes CASSPSRGRTDTQYF. The chain carries TRBV5-1 and TRBJ2-3; D perhaps matches TRBD2 (6 bases). Per germline, CDR1 SGHRS and CDR2 YFSETQ. V dropped 5 bases and J dropped 1 base, with 14 bases sitting between them. The CDR3 consists of 15 residues. The full variable domain, completed using reference TRBV5-1 and TRBJ2-3, is KAGVTQTPRYLIKTRGQQVTLSCSPISGHRSVSWYQQTPGQGLQFLFEYFSETQRNKGNFPGRFSGRQFSNSRSEMNVSTLELGDSALYLCASSPSRGRTDTQYFGPGTRLTVL.